These 3 T cell receptor beta chains originate from one sample sequenced in a study of cytomegalovirus exposure and HLA in healthy donors. It was with 60 Vbeta and 13 Jbeta primers that the PCR ran. Sequencing used immunoSEQ multiplex PCR; TCRdb keeps in-frame clones, though not all of them. The sample includes roughly 190,000 clones, roughly four fifths of them seen just once. Sequenced material: PBMCs. These receptors all come from a man between 18 and 29 years old in good health and CMV-seronegative.

The rearrangement uses TRBV2 and TRBJ1-2; D is possibly TRBD1 (6 bases). The V end was cut by 0 bases, the J end by 3 bases, with 14 bases between. This CDR3 has 16 amino acids. Germline V gene sequence: CDR1 SNHLY, CDR2 FYNNEI. The CDR3 loop reads CASSEAGSDSYYGYTF. The CDR3 bases are TGTGCCAGCAGTGAAGCGGGTTCGGACAGCTACTATGGCTACACCTTC.

This clone was seen once. This rearrangement joins TRBV2 to TRBJ1-5; weak D call: TRBD1 (6 bases). The CDR3 totals 13 residues. V was cut by 4 bases and J by 6 bases, with 10 bases left in between. Germline CDR1 reads SNHLY; CDR2 reads FYNNEI. CDR3 residues: CASSVGRGQPQHF. For the CDR3, the DNA is TGTGCCAGCAGTGTGGGCAGGGGTCAGCCCCAGCATTTT.

There are a few counts of this clone. The V call is TRBV7-2, the J call TRBJ2-5; 9 bases are a match to TRBD1. The CDR3 sequence is 15 residues long. Unmatched junction bases numbered 8, after V lost 5 bases and J lost 4 bases. Germline V CDR1 and CDR2: SGHTA, FQGNSA. CDR3 DNA: TGTGCCAGCAGCCCACGACAGGGGGTCGTAGAGACCCAGTACTTC. Protein sequence: CASSPRQGVVETQYF.